A selection of T cell receptor beta chains follows, all from one sample in a study of shared clonotypes between healthy human individuals. Sequenced by immunoSEQ multiplex PCR; TCRdb stores in-frame clones only, minus some. The table has hundreds of thousands of clones, 70% to 80% seen once. Sequencing was performed on PBMCs. The receptors derive from a woman aged 40-49 years in good health. Some clones in this sample may be carry-over from other donors' samples. Both conserved end residues are part of each CDR3. A D gene is named only where the DNA matches it firmly. Expanded clones get a size class; other rows say once, few or many, or leave the size out.

j_gene: TRBJ2-1; d_gene: TRBD1; abundance: -; v_gene: TRBV7-9; CDR3nt: TGTGCCAGCAGCTTATCCGGGACAGGAAACTACAATGAGCAGTTCTTC; CDR3aa: CASSLSGTGNYNEQFF
j_gene: TRBJ2-3; d_gene: -; abundance: once; v_gene: TRBV7-2; CDR3nt: TGTGCCAGCAGCTTAGAGGCAGGGGTGCCAGATACGCAGTATTTT; CDR3aa: CASSLEAGVPDTQYF
j_gene: TRBJ2-1; d_gene: -; abundance: -; v_gene: TRBV29-1; CDR3nt: TGCAGCGTTCAGGGGCCAGGGTTGCGGGCATCCCCCCGGACTGAGCAGTTCTTC; CDR3aa: CSVQGPGLRASPRTEQFF
j_gene: TRBJ1-1; d_gene: -; abundance: -; v_gene: TRBV20-1; CDR3nt: TGCACTGGCCAGGGGTTCACTGAAGCTTTCTTT; CDR3aa: CTGQGFTEAFF
j_gene: TRBJ2-7; d_gene: -; abundance: -; v_gene: TRBV6-1; CDR3nt: TGTGCCAGCAGTTTCGACAGGACCTACTCCTACGAGCAGTACTTC; CDR3aa: CASSFDRTYSYEQYF
j_gene: TRBJ1-1; d_gene: TRBD1; abundance: -; v_gene: TRBV5-5; CDR3nt: TGTGCCAGCAGCTCCCGACAGGGAAGGGGCGCTGAAGCTTTCTTT; CDR3aa: CASSSRQGRGAEAFF
j_gene: TRBJ2-3; d_gene: TRBD2; abundance: -; v_gene: TRBV7-2; CDR3nt: TGTGCCAGCAGTCCTCTAGCGGGAGTTGTCTTAACAGATACGCAGTATTTT; CDR3aa: CASSPLAGVVLTDTQYF
j_gene: TRBJ2-2; d_gene: TRBD2; abundance: -; v_gene: TRBV7-3; CDR3nt: TGTGCCAGCAGCCCGCGTAGCGGGGCGAACACCGGGGAGCTGTTTTTT; CDR3aa: CASSPRSGANTGELFF
j_gene: TRBJ2-3; d_gene: TRBD2; abundance: -; v_gene: TRBV28; CDR3nt: TGTGCCAGCAGTTTGGGGGGACTAGCGGGAGGGCCGTTGACAGATACGCAGTATTTT; CDR3aa: CASSLGGLAGGPLTDTQYF
j_gene: TRBJ1-1; d_gene: TRBD1; abundance: -; v_gene: TRBV6-5; CDR3nt: TGTGCCAGCAGTTACTCGACAGGGGATACTGAAGCTTTCTTT; CDR3aa: CASSYSTGDTEAFF
j_gene: TRBJ1-5; d_gene: -; abundance: many; v_gene: TRBV28; CDR3nt: TGTGCCAGCTTGACCCGGAATAGCAATCAGCCCCAGCATTTT; CDR3aa: CASLTRNSNQPQHF
j_gene: TRBJ1-2; d_gene: -; abundance: once; v_gene: TRBV19; CDR3nt: TGTGCCAGTAGTCTCGCGAACTATGGCTACACCTTC; CDR3aa: CASSLANYGYTF
j_gene: TRBJ2-3; d_gene: TRBD2; abundance: -; v_gene: TRBV2; CDR3nt: TGTGCCAGTTGTCTAGCGGGCCTTAGGGATACGCAGTATTTT; CDR3aa: CASCLAGLRDTQYF
j_gene: TRBJ2-7; d_gene: -; abundance: -; v_gene: TRBV11-2; CDR3nt: TGTGCCAGCAGCTTAGAGCCGGGGGACTCCTACGAGCAGTACTTC; CDR3aa: CASSLEPGDSYEQYF
j_gene: TRBJ2-7; d_gene: -; abundance: -; v_gene: TRBV6-1; CDR3nt: TGTGCCAGCAGTGAAGTATTGTTAGGGTTAGAGCAGTACTTC; CDR3aa: CASSEVLLGLEQYF
j_gene: TRBJ1-2; d_gene: -; abundance: -; v_gene: TRBV2; CDR3nt: TGTGCCAGCGGGTTGTATCGAGATGGCTACACCTTC; CDR3aa: CASGLYRDGYTF
j_gene: TRBJ1-1; d_gene: -; abundance: -; v_gene: TRBV7-8; CDR3nt: TGTGCCAGCAGCCAGAGACGGTTTTTGGCGAACACTGAAGCTTTCTTT; CDR3aa: CASSQRRFLANTEAFF
j_gene: TRBJ2-3; d_gene: TRBD2; abundance: -; v_gene: TRBV2; CDR3nt: TGTGCCACCCAGCCGAGCGGGATGCGAGGCACAGATACGCAGTATTTT; CDR3aa: CATQPSGMRGTDTQYF
j_gene: TRBJ2-7; d_gene: TRBD1; abundance: -; v_gene: TRBV18; CDR3nt: TGTGCCAGCTCACCCGGACAGGTGAACTCCGAGCAGTACTTC; CDR3aa: CASSPGQVNSEQYF
j_gene: TRBJ2-2; d_gene: -; abundance: few; v_gene: TRBV5-1; CDR3nt: TGCGCCAGCAGCGGGACAACGAACACCGGGGAGCTGTTTTTT; CDR3aa: CASSGTTNTGELFF
j_gene: TRBJ1-1; d_gene: -; abundance: few; v_gene: TRBV14; CDR3nt: TGTGCCAGCAGCCACGATTGGGCGAACACTGAAGCTTTCTTT; CDR3aa: CASSHDWANTEAFF
j_gene: TRBJ1-2; d_gene: TRBD1; abundance: once; v_gene: TRBV7-9; CDR3nt: TGTGCCAGCAGCTTAGACGGACAGGGGGGCTATGGCTACACCTTC; CDR3aa: CASSLDGQGGYGYTF
j_gene: TRBJ2-7; d_gene: TRBD2; abundance: -; v_gene: TRBV7-8; CDR3nt: TGTGCCAGCAGCTTATGGGTTAGCGGGAGGGGGTACGAGCAGTACTTC; CDR3aa: CASSLWVSGRGYEQYF
j_gene: TRBJ2-6; d_gene: -; abundance: once; v_gene: TRBV6-1; CDR3nt: TGTGCCACCACAGTCTCTGGGGCCAACGTCCTGACTTTC; CDR3aa: CATTVSGANVLTF
j_gene: TRBJ2-7; d_gene: -; abundance: -; v_gene: TRBV4-1; CDR3nt: TGCGCCAGCAGCCGGGACAAGGCCGGACGGACCTACGAGCAGTACTTC; CDR3aa: CASSRDKAGRTYEQYF
j_gene: TRBJ1-5; d_gene: TRBD1; abundance: few; v_gene: TRBV7-8; CDR3nt: TGTGCCAGCAGCTTCAACCCGACCGGGACAGGGTCCTCTCAGCCCCAGCATTTT; CDR3aa: CASSFNPTGTGSSQPQHF
j_gene: TRBJ2-1; d_gene: TRBD2; abundance: -; v_gene: TRBV5-5; CDR3nt: TGTGCCAGCAGCCCCAATAGCGGGAACCTCTACGGTGAGCAGTTCTTC; CDR3aa: CASSPNSGNLYGEQFF
j_gene: TRBJ1-5; d_gene: -; abundance: -; v_gene: TRBV18; CDR3nt: TGTGCCAGCTCACCTTTCTCAGATCAGCCCCAGCATTTT; CDR3aa: CASSPFSDQPQHF
j_gene: TRBJ2-3; d_gene: -; abundance: -; v_gene: TRBV2; CDR3nt: TGTGCCAGCAGTGAAAACGGAGCTGGCACAGATACGCAGTATTTT; CDR3aa: CASSENGAGTDTQYF
j_gene: TRBJ2-1; d_gene: TRBD2; abundance: -; v_gene: TRBV10-3; CDR3nt: TGTGCCATCAGTGACCCAGGGGGCGCTAGCGGGAGTATAGATGAGCAGTTCTTC; CDR3aa: CAISDPGGASGSIDEQFF
j_gene: TRBJ2-7; d_gene: TRBD2; abundance: once; v_gene: TRBV19; CDR3nt: TGTGCCAGTAGTGCGGGAGGGTCCACCTACGAGCAGTACTTC; CDR3aa: CASSAGGSTYEQYF
j_gene: TRBJ1-2; d_gene: TRBD1; abundance: once; v_gene: TRBV7-8; CDR3nt: TGTGCCAGCAGCCCAGACAGGGACCCATATGGCTACACCTTC; CDR3aa: CASSPDRDPYGYTF
j_gene: TRBJ1-4; d_gene: TRBD1; abundance: -; v_gene: TRBV6-1; CDR3nt: TGTGCCAGCAGTGATAAGGGACAGCTTACTAATGAAAAACTGTTTTTT; CDR3aa: CASSDKGQLTNEKLFF
j_gene: TRBJ2-1; d_gene: TRBD1; abundance: -; v_gene: TRBV6-4; CDR3nt: TGTGCCAGCAGTGACCAGGGGGCCTACAATGAGCAGTTCTTC; CDR3aa: CASSDQGAYNEQFF
j_gene: TRBJ2-5; d_gene: -; abundance: -; v_gene: TRBV5-1; CDR3nt: TGCGCCAGCAATCCCGGAAAGGGTAGCGGCCAAGAGACCCAGTACTTC; CDR3aa: CASNPGKGSGQETQYF
j_gene: TRBJ2-7; d_gene: TRBD1; abundance: -; v_gene: TRBV9; CDR3nt: TGTGCCAGCAGCCCAAGAGCGACAGGGGGGGCCTACGAGCAGTACTTC; CDR3aa: CASSPRATGGAYEQYF
j_gene: TRBJ2-3; d_gene: TRBD2; abundance: once; v_gene: TRBV5-4; CDR3nt: TGTGCCAGCAGCCAGGGACTAGCGGGCCCCGATACGCAGTATTTT; CDR3aa: CASSQGLAGPDTQYF
j_gene: TRBJ2-5; d_gene: -; abundance: once; v_gene: TRBV5-4; CDR3nt: TGTGCCAGCAGCTTGGCAGGGACACCTAGGCCAGAGACCCAGTACTTC; CDR3aa: CASSLAGTPRPETQYF
j_gene: TRBJ2-7; d_gene: -; abundance: -; v_gene: TRBV18; CDR3nt: TGTGCCAGCTCACCGCGAAGCTCCTACGAGCAGTACTTC; CDR3aa: CASSPRSSYEQYF
j_gene: TRBJ2-5; d_gene: -; abundance: -; v_gene: TRBV15; CDR3nt: TGTGCCACCAGCGAGGGGACCGGGACACCTAACGGGGAGACCCAGTACTTC; CDR3aa: CATSEGTGTPNGETQYF
j_gene: TRBJ2-7; d_gene: TRBD2; abundance: -; v_gene: TRBV4-2; CDR3nt: TGTGCCAGCAGCCAAGATGAAGGACTAGCGGGAGGGAAATCCTACGAGCAGTACTTC; CDR3aa: CASSQDEGLAGGKSYEQYF
j_gene: TRBJ2-6; d_gene: -; abundance: -; v_gene: TRBV4-3; CDR3nt: TGCGCCAGCAGCCAAGACGGGTCCTCTGGGGCCAACGTCCTGACTTTC; CDR3aa: CASSQDGSSGANVLTF
j_gene: TRBJ1-1; d_gene: -; abundance: once; v_gene: TRBV28; CDR3nt: TGTGCCAGCAGTTACCGGGCCGGAGGGGCCACTGAAGCTTTCTTT; CDR3aa: CASSYRAGGATEAFF
j_gene: TRBJ2-2; d_gene: TRBD2; abundance: -; v_gene: TRBV30; CDR3nt: TGTGCCCGTCTTGAGTTTCGGGGTTTGCGGACTAGCGGGAGTAGTGCCGGGGAGCTGTTTTTT; CDR3aa: CARLEFRGLRTSGSSAGELFF
j_gene: TRBJ2-5; d_gene: -; abundance: -; v_gene: TRBV5-1; CDR3nt: TGCGCCAGCAGCTTGGTTGGCAACCCGGGTCAAGCGGCCCAGTACTTC; CDR3aa: CASSLVGNPGQAAQYF
j_gene: TRBJ2-1; d_gene: -; abundance: -; v_gene: TRBV4-2; CDR3nt: TGTGCCAGCAGCCAAACAGGGTATCCAGTTAGTGGTGAGCAGTTCTTC; CDR3aa: CASSQTGYPVSGEQFF
j_gene: TRBJ2-7; d_gene: TRBD2; abundance: once; v_gene: TRBV7-8; CDR3nt: TGTGCCAGCAGCCTGGGACTAGCGGGATACGAGCAGTACTTC; CDR3aa: CASSLGLAGYEQYF
j_gene: TRBJ2-7; d_gene: TRBD2; abundance: -; v_gene: TRBV13; CDR3nt: TGTGCCAGCAGCGTCCGAACTAGCGGGGGTACCTACGAGCAGTACTTC; CDR3aa: CASSVRTSGGTYEQYF
j_gene: TRBJ2-1; d_gene: -; abundance: -; v_gene: TRBV7-9; CDR3nt: TGTGCCAGCAGCAAGAGGGAGGACCCCTACTGGGGGCAGTTCTTC; CDR3aa: CASSKREDPYWGQFF
j_gene: TRBJ1-1; d_gene: -; abundance: -; v_gene: TRBV25-1; CDR3nt: TGTGCCAGCAGTGCCCCACAGGGTGGTGACACTGAAGCTTTCTTT; CDR3aa: CASSAPQGGDTEAFF